The source of this TCR beta chain is a study of blood T cell repertoires in COVID-19. Assay used: immunoSEQ multiplex PCR; TCRdb lists only in-frame clones, some missing. The data show roughly 120,000 clones, approximately 84% seen once. This CDR3 contains 13 residues. V lost 1 base, J lost 5 bases, and 6 bases lay in between. The V gene's germline CDR1 is LGHNT and CDR2 FRNRAP. The source material was peripheral blood. V and J are TRBV12-5 and TRBJ2-4, with D unclear. This TCR derives from a man in his forties with acute or convalescent COVID-19. CDR3 coding DNA: TGTGCTAGTGGTTTGGGGCTTCAAAACATTCAGTACTTC. Its protein product is CASGLGLQNIQYF.